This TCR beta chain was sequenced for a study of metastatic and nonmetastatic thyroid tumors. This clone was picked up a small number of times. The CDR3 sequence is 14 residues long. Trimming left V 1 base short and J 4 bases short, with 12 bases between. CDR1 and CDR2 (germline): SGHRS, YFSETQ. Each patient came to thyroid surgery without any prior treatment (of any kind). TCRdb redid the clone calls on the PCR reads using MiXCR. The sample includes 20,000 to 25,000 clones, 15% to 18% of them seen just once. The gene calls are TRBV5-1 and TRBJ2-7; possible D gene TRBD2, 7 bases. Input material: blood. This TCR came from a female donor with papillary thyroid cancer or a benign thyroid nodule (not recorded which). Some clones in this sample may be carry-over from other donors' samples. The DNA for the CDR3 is TGCGCCAGCAGCTTGCGGGGGGCCGGTTACGAGCAGTACTTC. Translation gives CASSLRGAGYEQYF.